This T cell receptor (beta chain) was found in a study of beta chain features in type 1 diabetes. Study results and caveats: Insertion counts at VDJ junctions were lower in type 1 diabetes patients, who also showed more deletions there.

CDR1 is SSHAT, CDR2 FNYEAQ, per germline (reference sequence). This CDR3 has 13 amino acids. A note on this clone: What it recognizes is unknown. One end of the junction is discordant with germline, which a read error may explain.

The isolated RNA, all of it, was reverse transcribed, so expressed TCRB transcripts were what got sequenced. Sequencing used immunoSEQ multiplex PCR; TCRdb keeps in-frame clones, though not all of them. The profile shows 850,000 to 900,000 clones, about a sixth of them singletons. The sample taken for sequencing was naive CD4+ T cells from blood. The TCR was taken from a woman between 18 and 29 years old in good health. This chain joins TRBV7-7 and TRBJ2-5, with D possibly matching TRBD1 (6 bases). CDR3 protein: CASSLGTSETQYF. CDR3 nucleotides: TGTGCTAGCAGCTTGGGGACATCGGAGACCCAGTACTTC.